Sequencing of this T cell receptor (beta chain) was carried out in a study of identical twins. Study conclusions and caveats: In zero-insertion analyses, partial confounding could arise from invariant MAIT and iNKT cells. Monozygotic twins shared more out-of-frame TCR alpha than recombination models predicted.

The trim removed 5 bases at V and 0 bases at J, leaving 6 bases unmatched. Germline V gives CDR1 SEHNR, CDR2 FQNEAQ (reference sequence). This CDR3 is 16 amino acids long. TCRdb analysed the 5' RACE reads with MiXCR anew, one entry per CDR3 protein. Among hundreds of thousands of distinct CDR3 sequences listed, 6.5% to 9% were seen once. Comment on this clonotype: Antigen unknown.

The same data also contributed to another study, on yellow fever vaccine responses in identical twins.

The receptor was isolated from a woman aged 18-35 years in good health. J is TRBJ1-3 and V is TRBV7-9, with 8 nucleotides matching TRBD1. Material for sequencing was CD8+ T cells sorted from blood. CDR3 DNA sequence: TGTGCCAGCAGCAACGGACAGGGTTCCTCTGGAAACACCATATATTTT. It translates to CASSNGQGSSGNTIYF.